The subject of this entry is one TCR beta chain. As yet, its antigen is unknown. A single base separates this from a much larger clone, so it may be a read error. This specimen belongs to a study of T cells in Graves' hyperthyroidism and ophthalmopathy. Germline V lookup: CDR1 SNHLY, CDR2 FYNNEI. The CDR3 loop spans 13 amino acids. V lost 1 base to trimming and J lost 6 bases, with 9 bases between them. Points from the study as a whole: Progression to ophthalmopathy was predicted a median of roughly seven months early.

RNA transcripts provided the source from which TCR beta CDR3 regions were amplified. In the first-round RT-PCR of the TCR CDR3, the HTBI primer set was used. One entry per CDR3 protein, called by TCRdb with MiXCR from the multiplex PCR reads. Counted here are roughly 700,000 distinct CDR3 sequences, approximately 40% occurring once; the ten biggest clones make up around 31%. This sequence joins TRBV2 and TRBJ1-2, with TRBD1 as a possible D gene (6 bases). This receptor was taken from a woman aged 40 to 49 with Graves' hyperthyroidism. The source material was blood. Here the CDR3 reads CASSEGTVNGYTF. The CDR3 DNA is TGTGCCAGCAGTGAAGGGACAGTCAATGGCTACACCTTC.